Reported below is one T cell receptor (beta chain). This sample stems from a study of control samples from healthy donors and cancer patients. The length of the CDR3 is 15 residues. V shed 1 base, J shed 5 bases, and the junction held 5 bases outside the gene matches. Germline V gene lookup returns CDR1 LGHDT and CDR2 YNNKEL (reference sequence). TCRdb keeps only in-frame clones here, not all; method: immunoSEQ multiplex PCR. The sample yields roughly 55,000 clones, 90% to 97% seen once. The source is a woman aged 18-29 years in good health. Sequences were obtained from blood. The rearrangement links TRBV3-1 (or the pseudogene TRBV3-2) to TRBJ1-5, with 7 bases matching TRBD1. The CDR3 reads CASSQGTGTYQPQHF. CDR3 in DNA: TGTGCCAGCAGCCAAGGGACAGGTACCTATCAGCCCCAGCATTTT.